These 27 T cell receptor beta chains were sequenced from one sample in a study of human T cells and chemical hapten exposure. Noted time point: pre-sensitization, week 0. Treatment meaning: therapeutic diphenylcyclopropenone sensitization with weekly scalp DPC. TCRdb recomputed calls from the RACE reads with MiXCR, one row per CDR3 protein. The sample comprises some 110,000 distinct CDR3 sequences, 9.5% to 15% of which are singletons, and 1.5% to 2% rests with the top ten. This specimen consisted of whole blood, obtained in connection with sensitization to the hapten diphenylcyclopropenone (DPC). The receptor set was obtained from a woman aged 45-59 years with alopecia areata. Some clones in this sample may be carry-over from other donors' samples.

This clonotype was seen a few times. The chain employs TRBV28 and TRBJ2-7, with D perhaps matching TRBD1 (5 bases). Trimming cost V 4 bases and J 7 bases, with 11 bases left between them. Germline V gene data show CDR1 as MDHEN and CDR2 as SYDVKM. This CDR3 region has 12 residues. The DNA of the CDR3 is TGTGCCAGCAGTTCTCAGGGTACGGAGCAGTACTTC. Translating gives CASSSQGTEQYF. The variable domain in full, completed from reference TRBV28 and TRBJ2-7, reads DVKVTQSSRYLVKRTGEKVFLECVQDMDHENMFWYRQDPGLGLRLIYFSYDVKMKEKGDIPEGYSVSREKKERFSLILESASTNQTSMYLCASSSQGTEQYFGPGTRLTVT.

A few counts support this clonotype. The chain recombines TRBV6-5 with TRBJ2-1; 7 bases agree with TRBD1. Germline loops: CDR1 MNHEY, CDR2 SVGAGI. The CDR3 covers 17 residues. After removal of 2 bases from V and 2 bases from J, the junction contained 9 bases not matched to a gene. The CDR3 region is CASSYGSGTATYNEQFF. The CDR3 DNA reads TGTGCCAGCAGTTACGGGTCGGGGACAGCCACCTACAATGAGCAGTTCTTC.

This clonotype was detected a few times. The V and J genes are TRBV20-1 and TRBJ2-7, with D maybe TRBD1 (6 bases). Germline loops: CDR1 DFQATT, CDR2 SNEGSKA (reference sequence). The ends were cut back, 5 bases at V and 2 bases at J, with 16 bases in the middle. The CDR3 runs 14 residues. The CDR3 DNA is TGCAGTGCTGAAACAGGGTATTCTACCTACGAGCAGTACTTC. Amino acids: CSAETGYSTYEQYF.

This clonotype was seen a handful of times. This sequence joins TRBV7-2 and TRBJ2-7; TRBD1 is a possible D gene (6 bases). The CDR3 consists of 15 residues. Germline assignment: CDR1 SGHTA and CDR2 FQGNSA. V lost 4 bases and J 0 bases, leaving 13 bases between the germline ends. The CDR3 nucleotides are TGTGCCAGCAGCTCAGGGGACGTAAGCTCCTACGAGCAGTACTTC. This sequence encodes CASSSGDVSSYEQYF. The whole variable domain, remainder taken from reference TRBV7-2 and TRBJ2-7, is GAGVSQSPSNKVTEKGKDVELRCDPISGHTALYWYRQSLGQGLEFLIYFQGNSAPDKSGLPSDRFSAERTGGSVSTLTIQRTQQEDSAVYLCASSSGDVSSYEQYFGPGTRLTVT.

This chain connects TRBV5-1 to TRBJ2-5; D is ambiguous. Trimming stripped 5 bases from V and 9 bases from J, with 11 bases between. From germline, CDR1 is SGHRS and CDR2 YFSETQ. The length of the CDR3 is 11 residues. The CDR3 sequence: CASRDWVSQYF. The CDR3 nucleotides read TGCGCCAGCAGAGACTGGGTGTCCCAGTACTTC.

This clonotype appeared a few times. The chain combines TRBV28 with TRBJ1-4; D remains unclear. Germline lookup yields CDR1 MDHEN and CDR2 SYDVKM. With 4 bases removed from V and 4 bases from J, the gap between germline ends came to 13 bases. The length of the CDR3 is 15 residues. The CDR3 nucleotides are TGTGCCAGCAGTTCTCCAACGGAAGATAATGAAAAACTGTTTTTT. This encodes CASSSPTEDNEKLFF.

This clonotype turned up a few times. The chain has TRBV27 and TRBJ1-5; D is undetermined. Trimming left V 3 bases short and J 6 bases short, with 9 bases between. The CDR3 extends over 13 amino acids. Germline values: CDR1 MNHEY, CDR2 SMNVEV (reference sequence). In DNA, the CDR3 is TGTGCCAGCAGTTTGGGGTTAACTCAGCCCCAGCATTTT. This encodes CASSLGLTQPQHF.

The table lists this clonotype with a few counts. The chain uses TRBV7-9 and TRBJ2-5; D uncertain. V lost 1 base, J lost 13 bases, and 7 bases lay in between. This CDR3 has 10 amino acids. In germline, CDR1 is SEHNR, CDR2 FQNEAQ (reference sequence). The CDR3 DNA follows: TGTGCCAGCAGCTTAGAATGGCCGTACTTC. Protein product: CASSLEWPYF.

This clonotype came up many times. The J gene is TRBJ1-5, the V gene TRBV7-6; D is unresolved. Germline V gene lookup returns CDR1 SGHVS and CDR2 FNYEAQ. The ends were cut back, 2 bases at V and 9 bases at J, with 5 bases in the middle. CDR3 length equals 11 residues. In DNA, the CDR3 is TGTGCCAGCAGCTTATCTGGGCCCCAGCATTTT. Translating gives CASSLSGPQHF.

The V call is TRBV7-8, the J call TRBJ2-7, with TRBD2 matching over 9 bases. This CDR3 spans 12 amino acids. The germline V gene encodes CDR1 SGHVS and CDR2 FQNEAQ. With 5 bases clipped from V and 6 bases from J, the junction kept 2 bases outside the gene matches. As DNA, the CDR3 is TGTGCCAGCAGCAGAGCGGGAGGCGAGCAGTACTTC. Translation gives CASSRAGGEQYF.

The rearrangement joins TRBV29-1 to TRBJ2-5; 8 bases map to TRBD2. There are 16 residues in the CDR3. The V segment lost 5 bases and the J segment 0 bases; nucleotides outside the gene matches: 11. Per germline, CDR1 SQVTM and CDR2 ANQGSEA. The CDR3 DNA reads TGCAGCGTTTACGGGGGGGCCCTGTCAGACCAAGAGACCCAGTACTTC. It is translated as CSVYGGALSDQETQYF.

The gene calls are TRBV4-1 and TRBJ1-1, with D maybe TRBD1 (5 bases). Between the trimmed V and J ends, which lost 0 bases and 5 bases, there was a span of 10 bases. Per germline, CDR1 MGHRA and CDR2 YSYEKL. The length of the CDR3 is 14 residues. The CDR3 DNA sequence: TGCGCCAGCAGCCAAGATGAAGGGGTGACTGAAGCTTTCTTT. Translation: CASSQDEGVTEAFF.

V usage is TRBV28 and J usage is TRBJ2-5; D is perhaps TRBD1 or TRBD2 (6 bases each). From germline, CDR1 is MDHEN and CDR2 SYDVKM. The CDR3 length is 16 residues. V was trimmed by 5 bases and J by 2 bases, leaving 18 bases between them. For the CDR3, the DNA is TGTGCCAGCAGTGCCGCCGGAGGGGGAGTTCAAGAGACCCAGTACTTC. This gives the protein CASSAAGGGVQETQYF.

This clonotype was recorded at least ten times. This chain uses TRBV28 with TRBJ1-3, with no clear D. V dropped 7 bases and J dropped 2 bases, with 12 bases sitting between them. The germline gives CDR1 MDHEN, CDR2 SYDVKM. The CDR3 is 14 amino acids. The CDR3 region is CASTTGIPGNTIYF. CDR3 coding DNA: TGTGCCAGCACCACCGGGATTCCTGGAAACACCATATATTTT.

The chain carries TRBV28 and TRBJ1-4; D remains ambiguous. The CDR3 is 16 residues long. V lost 2 bases and J lost 4, with 14 bases in between. The germline CDR1 and CDR2 sequences are MDHEN and SYDVKM. The CDR3: CASSLGLAAFNEKLFF. The CDR3 DNA follows: TGTGCCAGCAGTTTAGGCCTGGCAGCCTTTAATGAAAAACTGTTTTTT.

The chain uses TRBV11-2 and TRBJ2-6, with D unresolved. This CDR3 is built from 13 residues. CDR1 is SGHAT and CDR2 is FQNNGV in the germline V gene. V lost 3 bases to trimming and J lost 2 bases, with 2 bases between them. Written as DNA, the CDR3 is TGTGCCAGCAGCTTTCCTGGGGCCAACGTCCTGACTTTC. This codes for CASSFPGANVLTF.

This clonotype was picked up a small number of times. The CDR3 spells CASSHSGEPQHF. DNA of the CDR3: TGTGCCAGCTCACATTCAGGGGAGCCCCAGCATTTT. This chain uses TRBV18 with TRBJ1-5; D is perhaps TRBD1 (6 bases). Per germline, CDR1 KGHSH and CDR2 LQKENI. Trimming took off 4 bases at V and 8 bases at J, with 9 bases between the two ends. The CDR3 is 12 amino acids.

This clonotype turned up a few times. V gene TRBV20-1 combines with J gene TRBJ2-7; D remains unclear. Germline V gene sequence: CDR1 DFQATT, CDR2 SNEGSKA (reference sequence). V gave up 3 bases and J gave up 2 bases, with 14 bases separating them. The CDR3 is 14 amino acids. The CDR3 DNA sequence: TGCAGTGCTAGTCAGAGACTCCGCCCCTACGAGCAGTACTTC. Translation gives CSASQRLRPYEQYF.

The gene calls are TRBV20-1 and TRBJ2-3; 13 nucleotides match TRBD2. The CDR3 loop spans 15 amino acids. CDR1 is DFQATT, CDR2 SNEGSKA, per germline (reference sequence). V was pared by 6 bases and J by 2 bases, with 5 bases of the junction left unmatched. CDR3 amino acids: CSATGTSGITDTQYF. Written as DNA, the CDR3 is TGCAGTGCGACCGGGACTAGCGGGATCACAGATACGCAGTATTTT.

The sample holds a few counts of this clonotype. The chain recombines TRBV20-1 with TRBJ2-7; TRBD1 agrees at 7 bases. Looked up from germline, CDR1 is DFQATT and CDR2 is SNEGSKA (reference sequence). This CDR3 has 14 amino acids. The CDR3 loop reads CRIMQGVQVGEQYF. DNA of the CDR3: TGCAGGATTATGCAGGGGGTCCAAGTGGGCGAGCAGTACTTC.

Comment on this clonotype: A much bigger clone sits one base away, suggesting this may be a read error. The CDR3 sequence: CNARGLRSSPLHF. CDR3 in DNA: TGCAATGCTAGGGGCCTAAGGAGTTCACCCCTCCACTTT. The chain carries TRBV20-1 and TRBJ1-6, with D maybe TRBD1 (5 bases). This CDR3 is 13 amino acids long. Germline assignment: CDR1 DFQATT and CDR2 SNEGSKA (reference sequence).

The genes are TRBV5-6 and TRBJ1-4; D is uncertain. Trimming removed 0 bases from V and 6 bases from J, with 6 bases in between. This CDR3 is built from 13 residues. Germline V gene data show CDR1 as SGHDT and CDR2 as YYEEEE. For the CDR3, the DNA is TGTGCCAGCAGCTTGGAGGATGATGAAAAACTGTTTTTT. Translation gives CASSLEDDEKLFF.

This clonotype has just a few counts. The gene calls are TRBV6-6 and TRBJ1-4; TRBD1 might be the D (6 bases). Germline V gives CDR1 MNHNY, CDR2 SVGAGI (reference sequence). V lost 5 bases and J lost 7, with 11 bases in between. The CDR3 runs to 13 residues. Here the CDR3 reads CASSPPGAEKLFF. The CDR3 region has the DNA TGTGCCAGCAGTCCCCCGGGGGCTGAAAAACTGTTTTTT.

The CDR3 nucleotides read TGTGCCAGCAGCCTTACAGGGTACCAGCCCCAGCATTTT. Its translation is CASSLTGYQPQHF. The genes are TRBV7-9 and TRBJ1-5; a possible D gene is TRBD1 (6 bases). Trimming stripped 5 bases from V and 7 bases from J, with 12 bases between. Germline V CDR1 and CDR2: SEHNR, FQNEAQ (reference sequence). The CDR3 spans 13 residues.

This clonotype was seen more than once but under ten times. The rearrangement links TRBV6-5 to TRBJ2-5, with TRBD2 as a possible D gene (5 bases). V was clipped by 8 bases and J by 5 bases, with 6 bases between them. CDR1 MNHEY and CDR2 SVGAGI come from the germline V gene. There are 10 residues in the CDR3. The CDR3 DNA reads TGTGCCAGCGGACTGGAGACCCAGTACTTC. It codes for CASGLETQYF.

This clonotype has only a few counts. This chain connects TRBV4-1 to TRBJ1-5; weak D call: TRBD1 (5 bases). Trimming removed 1 base at V and 6 bases at J, with 22 bases between. This CDR3 is built from 18 residues. The germline gives CDR1 MGHRA, CDR2 YSYEKL. The CDR3 DNA reads TGCGCCAGCAGCCAAGTGGGTTTAGGAGGGGCCGGTGGTCAGCCCCAGCATTTT. Translating it yields CASSQVGLGGAGGQPQHF.

This clonotype was observed a single time. The chain recombines TRBV5-1 with TRBJ2-5; D call uncertain. V lost 1 base and J lost 5, with 6 bases in between. CDR1 SGHRS and CDR2 YFSETQ come from the germline V gene. CDR3 size: 12 residues. This chain's CDR3 is CASSLTMETQYF. CDR3 bases: TGCGCCAGCAGCTTGACAATGGAGACCCAGTACTTC.